This T cell receptor (beta chain) was captured in a study of cytomegalovirus exposure and HLA in healthy donors. General observations from the study: The study put 160 or so TCR beta chains on its list as cytomegalovirus-associated. The authors confirmed in vitro that a few CMV-associated chains were specific for CMV antigens.

Produced via immunoSEQ multiplex PCR; TCRdb's table is partial and in-frame only. The table includes roughly 100,000 clones, 86% detected once. A word on this clone: No antigen is known for it.

The germline V gene has CDR1 MGHRA and CDR2 YSYEKL. V shed 1 base, J shed 6 bases, and the junction held 6 bases outside the gene matches. The CDR3 runs to 16 residues. The rearrangement links TRBV4-1 to TRBJ2-4, with 10 bases identical to TRBD1. The origin of this receptor is a woman aged 18-29 years in good health and CMV-seropositive. Sequencing used PBMCs. CDR3 bases: TGCGCCAGCAGCCAAGCCCGGGACAGGGGAACAAACATTCAGTACTTC. Protein sequence: CASSQARDRGTNIQYF.